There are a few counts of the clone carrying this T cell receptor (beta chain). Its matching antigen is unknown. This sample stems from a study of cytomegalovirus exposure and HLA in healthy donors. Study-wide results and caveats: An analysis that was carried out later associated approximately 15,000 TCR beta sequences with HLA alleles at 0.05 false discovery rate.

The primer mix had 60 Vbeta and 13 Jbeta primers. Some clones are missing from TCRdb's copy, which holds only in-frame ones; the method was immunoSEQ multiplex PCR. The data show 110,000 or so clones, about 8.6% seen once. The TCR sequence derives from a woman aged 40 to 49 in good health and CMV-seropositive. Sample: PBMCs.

The CDR3 sequence is CASSRGDVEQYF. Written as DNA, the CDR3 is TGTGCCAGCAGCCGGGGTGACGTGGAGCAGTACTTC. The chain is built from TRBV6-6 and TRBJ2-7; maybe TRBD2 (5 bases). CDR3 size: 12 residues. Germline V gene sequence: CDR1 MNHNY, CDR2 SVGAGI (reference sequence). Trimming left V 6 bases short and J 7 bases short, with 13 bases between.